The following is a TCR beta chain sequence with its context. It lacks a known antigen. This CDR3 fails to terminate in the conserved phenylalanine or tryptophan, so it likely reflects a read error. The data are from a study of human T cells and chemical hapten exposure (dated by TCRdb to about 2021). For the wider study: For sensitization, 2% DPC in acetone was applied to a 2 cm by 2 cm area of upper inner arm skin. The libraries were sequenced as a pool, and the TCR yield per sample differed mostly because of small variations in library volumes within the pool. Blood was sampled from patients pre-sensitization (week 0) and at 2, 6 and about 24 weeks after DPC sensitization. Patch tests used Finn chambers with 0.01% DPC on the upper back, scored after 6 days by International Contact Dermatitis Research Group standards. Patients additionally received weekly therapeutic DPC doses to the scalp throughout the approximately 25-week study period. Alopecia areata with under or over 50% scalp involvement, alopecia totalis and alopecia universalis were represented in the patient cohort, which was mostly female. Blood for TCR sequencing was provided by twenty-nine alopecia patients at one to four time points (pre-sensitization, 2, 6 and 24 weeks). In alopecia patients, the study followed how the peripheral blood TCR repertoire changed in vivo over primary and secondary sensitization to diphenylcyclopropenone (DPC), a hapten. Findings and caveats that apply to the study as a whole: Because all patients had alopecia, a presumed autoimmune disease, the immune response of the patients might differ from that of healthy individuals. Significantly more large CDR3 similarity clusters were formed by expanded TCRs than by pre-sensitization or healthy control sets, consistent with antigen-driven responses. Patch test score was positively correlated with the number of PT1 expanded TCRs, with significance at thresholds 8, 16 and 32 but not at 4. No change with DPC sensitization was found in the number of TCRs above 1 in 1000 frequency, and no evidence of global repertoire structure alterations was found. After repeated subsampling, the strength of the expansion versus patch-test correlation and the threshold at which it became significant changed.

The label giving this sample's time point can be read as: patch test 1, 2 weeks after DPC sensitization. The treatment or condition label corresponds to: therapeutic diphenylcyclopropenone sensitization with weekly scalp DPC. Blood at each patch-test visit was drawn before the patch test was applied. To be eligible, patients had to be aged 18 to 70, diagnosed with alopecia and judged suitable for DPC therapy, while pregnant patients were excluded. Total RNA was extracted from unfractionated whole blood collected in Tempus Blood RNA tubes. The library was produced with RACE. The sequencing machine was a NextSeq 500. Library preparation attached unique molecular identifiers to individual cDNA molecules for quantitative, reproducible TCR counting. From each blood RNA sample, both TCR alpha and TCR beta chains were sequenced. Per the authors' processing: A median of about 87,000 TCRs per sample was observed, with a range of about 23,224 to 750,000. The Decombinator software suite was used to annotate V, J and CDR3 in the TCR reads. Every sample was subsampled to the same number of TCRs (28,000) for the PS versus PT1 abundance plots. Expanded TCRs were defined as absent before sensitization and observed at least eight times at the 2-week time point. TCRdb itself trimmed the public reads at Q25 with fastp, ran MiXCR and retained productive beta chains. Each entry merges the rows of one CDR3 protein and shows their most common DNA and genes. The V and J calls, along with clone size, are taken from TCRdb and not from the paper's own processing. This sample comprises 180,000 or so distinct CDR3 sequences, around 13% of them detected only once. The ten largest account for 1.7% of the sample.

The receptor was derived from a woman aged 25-40 years with alopecia areata. Some clones in this sample may be carry-over from other donors' samples. The sequencing used whole blood, collected in connection with sensitization to the hapten diphenylcyclopropenone (DPC).

The CDR3 here reads CASTYRGHSDTQYY. The bases are TGTGCCAGCACGTACAGGGGGCACTCAGATACGCAGTATTAT. The chain was built from TRBV7-2 and TRBJ2-3; 9 nucleotides in the junction match TRBD1. Unmatched junction bases come to 6, with V trimmed by 7 bases and J by 4 bases. Based on the germline V gene, the CDR1 and CDR2 sequences are SGHTA and FQGNSA. The CDR3 adds up to 14 amino acids, both ends counted. Only the CDR3 region is kept as DNA, spanning 42 bases read in frame from base 1.